This T cell receptor (beta chain) originates from a study of beta chain features in type 1 diabetes. In the study overall: Sorted cells from all samples, numbering 95 million to 140 million, were examined.

This CDR3 spans 14 amino acids. Germline assignment: CDR1 SGHTA and CDR2 FQGTGA. V lost 6 bases, J lost 4 bases, and 7 bases stayed unmatched. In regard to this clone: Its antigen is currently unknown.

Since all of the isolated RNA was reverse transcribed, expressed TCRB transcripts were what got sequenced. Method: immunoSEQ multiplex PCR; TCRdb's copy keeps in-frame clones and lacks some. The sample has about 650,000 clones, about an eighth seen once. General study points: Fewer junction insertions and more nucleotide deletions appeared in type 1 diabetes patients. Shorter TCRB CDR3s, moderately but significantly so, were found in Type 1 diabetes patients in all four CD4+ subsets.

Sequencing was carried out using naive CD4+ T cells from blood. The receptor was isolated from a man aged 25 to 40 with type 1 diabetes. This rearrangement joins TRBV7-3 to TRBJ1-1, with TRBD1 matching over 8 bases. The CDR3 protein is CASSPGQGGTEAFF. The CDR3 coding sequence is TGTGCCAGCAGTCCAGGACAGGGCGGCACTGAAGCTTTCTTT.